Following are 21 T cell receptor beta chains from one sample sequenced in a study of blood T cell repertoires in COVID-19. Clones were sequenced by immunoSEQ multiplex PCR, and TCRdb holds only the in-frame ones, with some missing. The repertoire includes about 240,000 clones, about four fifths of them detected once, and approximately 9.4% sits in the top ten. Sequencing was done on a sample of peripheral blood. All receptors derive from a woman older than 75 with acute or convalescent COVID-19.

The V call is TRBV3-1 (or the pseudogene TRBV3-2), the J call TRBJ2-3, with D perhaps matching TRBD2 (5 bases). Germline V lookup: CDR1 LGHDT, CDR2 YNNKEL (reference sequence). There are 13 residues in the CDR3. The germline V and J ends were trimmed by 9 bases and 4 bases, with 14 bases remaining between them. CDR3 amino acids: CASGEHRADTQYF. CDR3 coding DNA: TGTGCCAGTGGGGAGCATCGGGCAGATACGCAGTATTTT.

The CDR3 DNA sequence: TGTGCCAGCAGCCGACAGGGCGGCAATCAGCCCCAGCATTTT. Amino acids: CASSRQGGNQPQHF. The rearrangement uses TRBV28 and TRBJ1-5; 7 bases agree with TRBD1. The V gene end was trimmed by 6 bases and the J gene end by 2 bases; junction bases not matched to a gene: 4. The CDR3 is 14 residues long. Germline V gives CDR1 MDHEN, CDR2 SYDVKM. The full variable domain, its missing parts supplied by reference TRBV28 and TRBJ1-5, is DVKVTQSSRYLVKRTGEKVFLECVQDMDHENMFWYRQDPGLGLRLIYFSYDVKMKEKGDIPEGYSVSREKKERFSLILESASTNQTSMYLCASSRQGGNQPQHFGDGTRLSIL.

Points on this clone: The same CDR3 arises from other DNA sequences in this sample as well. The chain combines TRBV19 with TRBJ1-5, with TRBD1 matching 7 bases. Germline V lookup: CDR1 LNHDA, CDR2 SQIVND (reference sequence). CDR3 size: 13 residues. V trimming: 4 bases; J trimming: 4 bases; junction bases outside the gene matches: 1. For the CDR3, the DNA is TGTGCCAGTAGTACACAGGGGAATCAGCCCCAGCATTTT. Its protein product is CASSTQGNQPQHF.

This clone showed up just once. V is TRBV6-5 and J is TRBJ1-6, with TRBD1 identical over 8 bases. The CDR3 extends over 15 amino acids. Germline lookup yields CDR1 MNHEY and CDR2 SVGAGI. Losses at the gene ends were 0 bases for V and 7 bases for J; bases not matched to a gene: 2. The CDR3 is CASSYSGTGNSPLHF. Here the CDR3 DNA reads TGTGCCAGCAGTTACTCCGGGACAGGAAATTCACCCCTCCACTTT.

This chain links TRBV24-1 with TRBJ2-5; 9 nucleotides match TRBD2. Germline V CDR1 and CDR2: KGHDR, SFDVKD. The CDR3 has 16 residues. Losses at the gene ends were 3 bases for V and 4 bases for J; bases not matched to a gene: 8. This CDR3 reads CATSDAVAGVVETQYF. The CDR3 DNA is TGTGCCACCAGTGATGCAGTAGCGGGGGTGGTAGAGACCCAGTACTTC.

In this sample, this clone turned up once. V and J are TRBV6-6 and TRBJ1-2; maybe TRBD1 (6 bases). The CDR3 totals 15 residues. Germline lookup yields CDR1 MNHNY and CDR2 SVGAGI (reference sequence). Trimming took off 5 bases at V and 2 bases at J, with 15 bases between the two ends. The CDR3 sequence: CASSLPGGANYGYTF. CDR3 DNA: TGTGCCAGCAGTCTCCCGGGGGGGGCAAACTATGGCTACACCTTC.

This clone was detected only a few times. This chain joins TRBV10-3 and TRBJ1-1; D possibly corresponds to TRBD1 (5 bases). Germline CDR1 reads ENHRY; CDR2 reads SYGVKD. The CDR3 has 14 residues. This CDR3 is CAVGWVLGDTEAFF. In DNA, the CDR3 is TGTGCGGTGGGGTGGGTGCTAGGGGACACTGAAGCTTTCTTT.

The V call is TRBV6-1, the J call TRBJ2-1; tentatively, D is TRBD2 (5 bases). V was shortened by 0 bases and J by 15 bases, with 15 bases between the two germline ends. The CDR3 runs 13 residues. Germline V gene sequence: CDR1 MNHNS, CDR2 SASEGT. CDR3 amino acids: CASSEASRGFRFF. The CDR3 region has the DNA TGTGCCAGCAGTGAAGCGAGCCGGGGTTTCAGGTTCTTC.

The V call is TRBV7-9, the J call TRBJ1-6; 9 bases match TRBD1. This CDR3 has 14 residues. Germline trimming cut 7 bases from V and 9 bases from J; bases unmatched to any gene: 7. CDR1 and CDR2 from the germline V gene are SEHNR and FQNEAQ (reference sequence). CDR3 region: CASTPGQGVSPLHF. The CDR3 nucleotides read TGTGCCAGCACGCCGGGACAGGGCGTTTCACCCCTCCACTTT.

J is TRBJ1-1 and V is TRBV7-3; possibly TRBD1 for D (5 bases). Trimming took 5 bases from V and 1 from J, leaving 17 bases between them. CDR1 is SGHTA, CDR2 FQGTGA, per germline. The CDR3 has 16 amino acids. In DNA, the CDR3 is TGTGCCAGCAGCCGCGACACGGTAACAGGGAACACTGAAGCTTTCTTT. Amino acid sequence: CASSRDTVTGNTEAFF.

This sequence joins TRBV7-8 and TRBJ1-1; TRBD1 agrees at 7 bases. Trimming at V came to 1 base and at J to 6 bases, leaving 5 bases not matched to a gene. This CDR3 has 14 amino acids. Germline V gene sequence: CDR1 SGHVS, CDR2 FQNEAQ. The CDR3: CASSLEGQLSEAFF. The CDR3 DNA sequence: TGTGCCAGCAGCTTAGAGGGACAGCTCTCTGAAGCTTTCTTT. Full variable domain (remainder filled in from reference TRBV7-8 and TRBJ1-1): GAGVSQSPRYKVAKRGQDVALRCDPISGHVSLFWYQQALGQGPEFLTYFQNEAQLDKSGLPSDRFFAERPEGSVSTLKIQRTQQEDSAVYLCASSLEGQLSEAFFGQGTRLTVV.

The CDR3 region has the DNA TGTGCCAGCAGCCAAGATTCCGCGACTCCCTACAATGAGCAGTTCTTC. Its translation is CASSQDSATPYNEQFF. The J gene is TRBJ2-1, the V gene TRBV3-1 (or the pseudogene TRBV3-2); D unresolved. CDR1 LGHDT and CDR2 YNNKEL come from the germline V gene (reference sequence). This CDR3 contains 16 residues. V dropped 0 bases and J dropped 2 bases, with 11 bases sitting between them.

The chain couples TRBV4-2 to TRBJ1-6; a possible D gene is TRBD1 (5 bases). Germline CDR1 and CDR2: LGHNA and YNFKEQ. V was cut by 3 bases and J by 10 bases, with 22 bases left in between. The CDR3 sequence is 17 residues long. The CDR3: CASSQGLGGGLSSPLHF. Written as DNA, the CDR3 is TGTGCCAGCAGCCAGGGGCTCGGGGGGGGTCTAAGCTCACCCCTCCACTTT.

J is TRBJ1-1 and V is TRBV6-5; the D gene is possibly TRBD1 (6 bases). CDR1 is MNHEY and CDR2 is SVGAGI in the germline V gene. This CDR3 is built from 14 residues. V shed 7 bases and J shed 4 bases, with 16 bases lying between them. This CDR3 is CASTKGGASTEAFF. The CDR3 DNA follows: TGTGCCAGCACCAAGGGGGGGGCGAGCACTGAAGCTTTCTTT.

V and J are TRBV11-3 and TRBJ2-1; TRBD1 is a possible D gene (5 bases). The CDR3 extends over 14 amino acids. V was cut by 0 bases and J by 5 bases, with 8 bases left in between. CDR1 is SGHNT, CDR2 YENEEA, per germline. CDR3 nucleotide sequence: TGTGCCAGCAGCTTAGATTTCAGGGACAATGAGCAGTTCTTC. Amino acid sequence: CASSLDFRDNEQFF.

The gene calls are TRBV6-1 and TRBJ1-3; 9 positions agree with TRBD1. The CDR3 contains 17 residues. J lost 7 bases, V lost 0 bases, and 10 bases had no gene match. Germline V gene lookup returns CDR1 MNHNS and CDR2 SASEGT. The CDR3 bases are TGTGCCAGCAGTGAAGCCGAGGGACAGGGTATTTACAACACCATATATTTT. Amino acids: CASSEAEGQGIYNTIYF.

This clone showed up just once. The gene calls are TRBV19 and TRBJ1-4; maybe TRBD1 (5 bases). The CDR3 loop spans 18 amino acids. Trimming took 1 base from V and 5 from J, leaving 20 bases between them. Germline lookup yields CDR1 LNHDA and CDR2 SQIVND (reference sequence). CDR3 sequence (DNA): TGTGCCAGTAGTATAGCCACGGGACTGATAAAGCCGAATGAAAAACTGTTTTTT. The encoded protein is CASSIATGLIKPNEKLFF.

This clone was counted a few times. This sequence joins TRBV15 and TRBJ1-2; no clear D. CDR1 and CDR2 (germline): LNHNV, YYDKDF (reference sequence). With 0 bases removed from V and 6 bases from J, the gap between germline ends came to 17 bases. The CDR3 sequence is 16 residues long. Here the CDR3 DNA reads TGTGCCACCAGCAGAGATAGAGTGGGCCGAAACGATGGCTACACCTTC. Translation: CATSRDRVGRNDGYTF.

The J gene is TRBJ1-2, the V gene TRBV19; possible D gene TRBD1, 5 bases. The CDR3 is 14 amino acids. Germline CDR1 and CDR2: LNHDA and SQIVND (reference sequence). Trimming cost V 9 bases and J 4 bases, with 18 bases left between them. The CDR3 nucleotides are TGTGCCAGCCATTTTGGGGCACCCGGCTATGGCTACACCTTC. This encodes CASHFGAPGYGYTF.

The chain carries TRBV11-1 and TRBJ2-5; 7 bases are shared with TRBD1. Germline-derived CDR1 and CDR2 are SGHAT and FQDESV (reference sequence). The CDR3 consists of 14 residues. Trimming at V came to 5 bases and at J to 5 bases, leaving 8 bases not matched to a gene. The CDR3: CASSTRQGRETQYF. CDR3 DNA sequence: TGTGCCAGCAGCACCCGACAGGGACGGGAGACCCAGTACTTC.

This sequence joins TRBV28 and TRBJ1-2; TRBD1 agrees at 8 bases. The CDR3 runs 12 residues. Trimming removed 7 bases from V and 8 bases from J; junction bases left unmatched: 6. Germline CDR1 MDHEN, CDR2 SYDVKM. The CDR3 region is CASKTGTGGYTF. The CDR3 DNA is TGTGCCAGCAAAACAGGGACAGGAGGCTACACCTTC.